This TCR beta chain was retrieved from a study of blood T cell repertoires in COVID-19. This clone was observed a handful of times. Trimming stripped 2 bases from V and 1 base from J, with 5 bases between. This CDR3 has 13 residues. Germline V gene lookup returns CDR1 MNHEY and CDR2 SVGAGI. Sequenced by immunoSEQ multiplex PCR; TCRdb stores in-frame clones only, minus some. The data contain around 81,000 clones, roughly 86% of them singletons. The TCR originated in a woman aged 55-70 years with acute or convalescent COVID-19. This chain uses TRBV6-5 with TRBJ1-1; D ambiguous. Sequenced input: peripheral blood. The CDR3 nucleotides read TGTGCCAGCAGTTACACACAGAACACTGAAGCTTTCTTT. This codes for CASSYTQNTEAFF.